These T cell receptor beta chains were read from a single sample in a study of T cell changes during pregnancy in multiple sclerosis. Sequencing was performed with immunoSEQ multiplex PCR; in TCRdb, only in-frame clones are kept and a portion is missing. The sample yields fewer than 65,000 clones, 93% seen once. Sequences were derived from peripheral blood, sampled in the second trimester of pregnancy. The receptor source for this set is a female donor with multiple sclerosis, enrolled in a pregnancy study. Both conserved end residues are part of each CDR3. D genes are given only for firm matches. Part of the rows lack a size; the others show once, few, many or a class for expanded clones.

v_gene	abundance	j_gene	d_gene	len	CDR3nt	CDR3aa
TRBV13	NA	TRBJ2-7	NA	13	TGTGCCAGCAGCTTAGGACAGGGCTACGAGCAGTACTTC	CASSLGQGYEQYF
TRBV18	NA	TRBJ2-2	NA	15	TGTGCCAGCTCACCACAGAGCGGAAGCACCGGGGAGCTGTTTTTT	CASSPQSGSTGELFF
TRBV6-6	NA	TRBJ1-1	NA	15	TGTGCCAGCAGTTCCCTCGGAGGGGCGAACACTGAAGCTTTCTTT	CASSSLGGANTEAFF
TRBV2	NA	TRBJ2-5	NA	13	TGTGCCAGCAGTGAAGGGCAGGCGCTGGTCTGGTACTTC	CASSEGQALVWYF
TRBV4-1	NA	TRBJ1-5	TRBD1	15	TGCGCCAGCAGCCAGGGACAGGGGAGCAATCAGCCCCAGCATTTT	CASSQGQGSNQPQHF
TRBV6-1	NA	TRBJ2-7	TRBD2	15	TGTGCCAGCAGTGGACTAGCGAGAGCCTCCTACGAGCAGTACTTC	CASSGLARASYEQYF
TRBV28	NA	TRBJ1-5	TRBD1	16	TGTGCCAGCAGTTATAGGACAGGGTTAAGTAATCAGCCCCAGCATTTT	CASSYRTGLSNQPQHF
TRBV13	NA	TRBJ2-7	TRBD2	17	TGTGCCAGCAGCTTAGGGGGCCGAGCGGGAGGGTCCTACGAGCAGTACTTC	CASSLGGRAGGSYEQYF
TRBV7-7	NA	TRBJ2-2	TRBD2	15	TGTGCTAGCAGCTTACTAGCGGAAGGGGTCGGGGAGCTGTTTTTT	CASSLLAEGVGELFF
TRBV28	NA	TRBJ2-3	NA	17	TGTGCCAGCAGTATCCCGACTAGGCAGATTAGCACAGATACGCAGTATTTT	CASSIPTRQISTDTQYF
TRBV28	NA	TRBJ2-7	TRBD2	16	TGTGCCAGCACCCCGGGGGAGCGGGAGGTACTTTACGAGCAGTACTTC	CASTPGEREVLYEQYF
TRBV19	NA	TRBJ2-1	NA	15	TGTGCCAGTAGGAGGGACGGGGGACTTTTGGATGAGCAGTTCTTC	CASRRDGGLLDEQFF
TRBV27	NA	TRBJ1-5	NA	12	TGTGCCAGCAGTTTTTCAAATCAGCCCCAGCATTTT	CASSFSNQPQHF
TRBV14	NA	TRBJ1-3	NA	14	TGTGCCAGCAGGAGGGGGTCCCCTGGAAACACCATATATTTT	CASRRGSPGNTIYF
TRBV28	NA	TRBJ2-5	TRBD1	17	TGTGCCAGCAGTTCATTCTCCGGGACAGTGATACAAGAGACCCAGTACTTC	CASSSFSGTVIQETQYF
TRBV7-8	NA	TRBJ2-7	TRBD2	14	TGTGCCAGCAGCTTCTTAGCGGGAGGCGGCGAGCAGTACTTC	CASSFLAGGGEQYF
TRBV25-1	NA	TRBJ1-2	TRBD1	14	TGTGCCAGCAGCCACACCGGGACAGGGAATGGCTACACCTTC	CASSHTGTGNGYTF
TRBV7-9	NA	TRBJ1-1	TRBD1	13	TGTGCCAGCGGGCGACAGGGGAATACTGAAGCTTTCTTT	CASGRQGNTEAFF
TRBV25-1	NA	TRBJ2-1	TRBD1	14	TGTGCCAGCAGTGCGCTACAGGGGGCAGGGGAGCAGTTCTTC	CASSALQGAGEQFF
TRBV5-4	once	TRBJ2-4	TRBD1	15	TGTGCCAGCAGTTTTCAGGGGGCGCGGATAAACATTCAGTACTTC	CASSFQGARINIQYF
TRBV18	NA	TRBJ2-3	TRBD2	13	TGTGCCAGCACGACTAGCGTCGCAGATACGCAGTATTTT	CASTTSVADTQYF
TRBV9	NA	TRBJ2-1	TRBD2	14	TGTGCCAGCAGCGTAGAGACTAGCCTCGATGAGCAGTTCTTC	CASSVETSLDEQFF